The 4 T cell receptor beta chains listed next were all sequenced from one sample in a study of response to subunit inactivated influenza vaccine (dated by TCRdb to 2016 to 2019). Library generation was performed with RT-PCR. TCRdb records Illumina HiSeq 2500 as the sequencer. TCRdb reprocessing: public reads trimmed at Q25 with fastp, clones called with MiXCR, in-frame beta chains kept. Each entry merges the rows of one CDR3 protein and shows their most common DNA and genes. In this sample the table shows approximately 520,000 distinct CDR3 sequences, about 17% of which occur a single time. Jointly, the top ten make up approximately 3% of the sample. The sequencing used CD4+ T cells sorted from PBMCs, collected less than 30 months after vaccination. These receptors were collected from a man between 50 and 70 years old who received an inactivated influenza vaccine. Donor details come from another sample of the same person, matched by shared clones.

This clonotype was seen many times. The gene calls are TRBV29-1 and TRBJ2-7; D unresolved. The CDR3 is 11 residues long. V was shortened by 4 bases and J by 0 bases, with 4 bases between the two germline ends. Per germline, CDR1 SQVTM and CDR2 ANQGSEA. This chain's CDR3 is CSVGDSYEQYF. Written as DNA, the CDR3 is TGCAGCGTTGGGGACTCCTACGAGCAGTACTTC.

The V call is TRBV6-1, the J call TRBJ2-3, with TRBD2 identical over 7 bases. V shed 0 bases and J 4 bases; nucleotides not matched to a gene: 7. CDR3 length equals 16 residues. Per germline, CDR1 MNHNS and CDR2 SASEGT. The CDR3 spells CASSEATAGVSDTQYF. The CDR3 bases are TGTGCCAGCAGTGAAGCTACTGCGGGAGTTTCAGATACGCAGTATTTT.

The J gene is TRBJ1-1, the V gene TRBV7-9; D not resolved. The CDR3 is made up of 13 amino acids. Germline V gene lookup returns CDR1 SEHNR and CDR2 FQNEAQ (reference sequence). Trimming took 6 bases from V and 3 from J, leaving 11 bases between them. CDR3 in amino acids: CASSQTGYTEAFF. Written as DNA, the CDR3 is TGTGCCAGCAGTCAAACGGGATACACTGAAGCTTTCTTT. Looking up the rest from reference TRBV7-9 and TRBJ1-1 gives the full variable domain: DTGVSQNPRHKITKRGQNVTFRCDPISEHNRLYWYRQTLGQGPEFLTYFQNEAQLEKSRLLSDRFSAERPKGSFSTLEIQRTEQGDSAMYLCASSQTGYTEAFFGQGTRLTVV.

The sample holds a few counts of this clonotype. The V gene is TRBV5-1, the J gene TRBJ2-1; TRBD2 matches 10 bases. With 4 bases clipped from V and 9 bases from J, the junction kept 7 bases outside the gene matches. This CDR3 comprises 14 residues. CDR1 SGHRS and CDR2 YFSETQ come from the germline V gene. The CDR3 spells CASSSGRANIEQFF. Here the CDR3 DNA reads TGCGCCAGCAGCAGCGGGAGGGCCAATATTGAGCAGTTCTTC. The full variable domain, rest sourced from reference TRBV5-1 and TRBJ2-1, is KAGVTQTPRYLIKTRGQQVTLSCSPISGHRSVSWYQQTPGQGLQFLFEYFSETQRNKGNFPGRFSGRQFSNSRSEMNVSTLELGDSALYLCASSSGRANIEQFFGPGTRLTVL.